Listed below are T cell receptor beta chains from one sample, sequenced in a study of control samples from healthy donors and cancer patients. The protocol was immunoSEQ multiplex PCR, while the TCRdb copy is restricted to in-frame clones and leaves out a portion. The sample consists of 90,000 to 150,000 clones, about 90% of them appearing once. Sequencing was done on a sample of blood. These TCRs come from a man aged 45 to 65 in good health. CDR3s include the opening cysteine and the closing phenylalanine or tryptophan. A D gene is named only where the DNA matches it firmly. Not all rows give a size; the values are once, few, many and, for expanded clones, a class.

J gene: TRBJ2-1
D gene: TRBD1
V gene: TRBV10-3
clone size: once
CDR3 protein: CAISGDRDNNEQFF
CDR3 DNA: TGTGCCATCAGTGGGGACAGGGATAACAATGAGCAGTTCTTC

J gene: TRBJ1-1
D gene: -
V gene: TRBV12-3/TRBV12-4
clone size: -
CDR3 protein: CASTLRSEAFF
CDR3 DNA: TGTGCCAGCACCCTGAGGTCAGAGGCTTTCTTT

J gene: TRBJ1-5
D gene: -
V gene: TRBV7-2
clone size: -
CDR3 protein: CASSLGQHNQPQHF
CDR3 DNA: TGTGCCAGCAGCTTAGGACAGCATAATCAGCCCCAGCATTTT

J gene: TRBJ2-1
D gene: -
V gene: TRBV11-3
clone size: -
CDR3 protein: CASSLSRGNEQFF
CDR3 DNA: TGTGCCAGCAGCTTATCTCGAGGGAATGAGCAGTTCTTC

J gene: TRBJ1-2
D gene: -
V gene: TRBV5-1
clone size: -
CDR3 protein: CASSLASSVYGYTF
CDR3 DNA: TGCGCCAGCAGCTTGGCTAGCAGTGTTTATGGCTACACCTTC

J gene: TRBJ1-1
D gene: TRBD1
V gene: TRBV6-6
clone size: once
CDR3 protein: CASSPDRKNTEAFF
CDR3 DNA: TGTGCCAGCAGTCCGGACAGGAAGAACACTGAAGCTTTCTTT

J gene: TRBJ2-7
D gene: -
V gene: TRBV27
clone size: -
CDR3 protein: CASSSDPLGVYEQYF
CDR3 DNA: TGTGCCAGCAGTTCCGACCCTTTAGGGGTCTACGAGCAGTACTTC

J gene: TRBJ2-1
D gene: -
V gene: TRBV19
clone size: -
CDR3 protein: CASSKTVYNEQFF
CDR3 DNA: TGTGCCAGTAGTAAAACAGTTTACAATGAGCAGTTCTTC

J gene: TRBJ1-1
D gene: TRBD1
V gene: TRBV12-5
clone size: -
CDR3 protein: CASGLGLGTASRENTEAFF
CDR3 DNA: TGTGCTAGTGGTTTGGGACTAGGGACAGCCTCCCGAGAGAACACTGAAGCTTTCTTT

J gene: TRBJ2-3
D gene: -
V gene: TRBV7-8
clone size: -
CDR3 protein: CASSLRDFPDTQYF
CDR3 DNA: TGTGCCAGCAGCCTACGGGACTTCCCAGATACGCAGTATTTT

J gene: TRBJ1-4
D gene: TRBD1
V gene: TRBV7-6
clone size: -
CDR3 protein: CASSLGSMTGGSGKLFF
CDR3 DNA: TGTGCCAGCAGCTTAGGAAGTATGACAGGGGGTTCTGGAAAACTGTTTTTT

J gene: TRBJ2-3
D gene: TRBD2
V gene: TRBV2
clone size: -
CDR3 protein: CASNIAGGHTDTQYF
CDR3 DNA: TGTGCCAGCAATATAGCGGGGGGGCACACAGATACGCAGTATTTT

J gene: TRBJ2-7
D gene: TRBD1
V gene: TRBV7-8
clone size: -
CDR3 protein: CASSLAGTAYEQYF
CDR3 DNA: TGTGCCAGCAGCTTAGCCGGGACAGCCTACGAGCAGTACTTC

J gene: TRBJ1-5
D gene: -
V gene: TRBV5-1
clone size: -
CDR3 protein: CASSLGGGGGQPQHF
CDR3 DNA: TGCGCCAGCAGCTTGGGAGGGGGGGGCGGTCAGCCCCAGCATTTT

J gene: TRBJ1-1
D gene: TRBD1
V gene: TRBV6-6
clone size: -
CDR3 protein: CASSFGTANTEAFF
CDR3 DNA: TGTGCCAGCAGTTTCGGGACAGCTAACACTGAAGCTTTCTTT

J gene: TRBJ2-7
D gene: -
V gene: TRBV5-1
clone size: -
CDR3 protein: CASQRASNNEQYF
CDR3 DNA: TGCGCCAGCCAGAGGGCTAGTAACAACGAGCAGTACTTC

J gene: TRBJ2-1
D gene: TRBD2
V gene: TRBV9
clone size: -
CDR3 protein: CASSVGGLGGEQFF
CDR3 DNA: TGTGCCAGCAGCGTCGGGGGACTAGGCGGCGAACAGTTCTTC

J gene: TRBJ1-2
D gene: -
V gene: TRBV3-1/TRBV3-2
clone size: -
CDR3 protein: CASSQAGVPAGYTF
CDR3 DNA: TGTGCCAGCAGCCAAGCAGGGGTTCCGGCGGGCTACACCTTC

J gene: TRBJ1-1
D gene: TRBD1
V gene: TRBV29-1
clone size: -
CDR3 protein: CSVARQGRTEAFF
CDR3 DNA: TGCAGCGTTGCGCGACAGGGACGGACTGAAGCTTTCTTT

J gene: TRBJ1-1
D gene: -
V gene: TRBV6-5
clone size: -
CDR3 protein: CASSYSAVGNTEAFF
CDR3 DNA: TGTGCCAGCAGTTACTCAGCGGTAGGGAACACTGAAGCTTTCTTT

J gene: TRBJ2-2
D gene: TRBD1
V gene: TRBV10-3
clone size: -
CDR3 protein: CAISESPDRVSTGELFF
CDR3 DNA: TGTGCCATCAGTGAGTCCCCGGACAGGGTCAGTACCGGGGAGCTGTTTTTT

J gene: TRBJ2-7
D gene: -
V gene: TRBV11-3
clone size: -
CDR3 protein: CASSSRDSSYEQYF
CDR3 DNA: TGTGCCAGCAGCTCGCGGGACTCAAGTTACGAGCAGTACTTC

J gene: TRBJ2-3
D gene: TRBD1
V gene: TRBV5-6
clone size: -
CDR3 protein: CASSLDRGFTDTQYF
CDR3 DNA: TGTGCCAGCAGCTTGGACAGGGGATTCACAGATACGCAGTATTTT

J gene: TRBJ1-5
D gene: TRBD1
V gene: TRBV18
clone size: -
CDR3 protein: CASSPRQGYQPQHF
CDR3 DNA: TGTGCCAGCTCTCCTCGACAGGGCTATCAGCCCCAGCATTTT

J gene: TRBJ2-3
D gene: TRBD1
V gene: TRBV4-3
clone size: -
CDR3 protein: CASSQDLKGATDTQYF
CDR3 DNA: TGCGCCAGCAGCCAAGATCTCAAGGGGGCCACAGATACGCAGTATTTT

J gene: TRBJ1-1
D gene: TRBD1
V gene: TRBV11-2
clone size: -
CDR3 protein: CASSPRDRGFTEAFF
CDR3 DNA: TGTGCCAGCAGCCCCCGGGACAGGGGCTTCACTGAAGCTTTCTTT

J gene: TRBJ1-1
D gene: -
V gene: TRBV29-1
clone size: few
CDR3 protein: CSVRLNGQMNTEAFF
CDR3 DNA: TGCAGCGTTCGCTTGAATGGACAGATGAACACTGAAGCTTTCTTT

J gene: TRBJ2-1
D gene: TRBD1
V gene: TRBV5-1
clone size: -
CDR3 protein: CASSNLGQGAYNEQFF
CDR3 DNA: TGCGCCAGCAGCAATCTAGGACAGGGAGCCTACAATGAGCAGTTCTTC

J gene: TRBJ1-1
D gene: TRBD1
V gene: TRBV5-1
clone size: -
CDR3 protein: CASSLGGAGGTEAFF
CDR3 DNA: TGCGCCAGCAGCTTGGGAGGGGCAGGGGGGACTGAAGCTTTCTTT

J gene: TRBJ2-3
D gene: TRBD2
V gene: TRBV4-3
clone size: -
CDR3 protein: CASSHWRAGGSLNTQYF
CDR3 DNA: TGCGCCAGCAGCCATTGGAGGGCGGGGGGTAGTCTAAATACGCAGTATTTT

J gene: TRBJ2-7
D gene: TRBD1
V gene: TRBV5-1
clone size: -
CDR3 protein: CASSPSGTAPYEQYF
CDR3 DNA: TGCGCCAGCAGCCCATCCGGGACAGCCCCCTACGAGCAGTACTTC

J gene: TRBJ1-1
D gene: -
V gene: TRBV7-2
clone size: -
CDR3 protein: CASSPRQGHTEAFF
CDR3 DNA: TGTGCCAGCAGCCCCAGGCAGGGACACACTGAAGCTTTCTTT

J gene: TRBJ2-5
D gene: TRBD2
V gene: TRBV4-1
clone size: -
CDR3 protein: CASSQVNGGGEETQYF
CDR3 DNA: TGCGCCAGCAGCCAAGTAAACGGGGGGGGCGAAGAGACCCAGTACTTC

J gene: TRBJ1-5
D gene: -
V gene: TRBV25-1
clone size: -
CDR3 protein: CASSEGSLGNQPQHF
CDR3 DNA: TGTGCCAGCAGTGAGGGGTCCCTAGGCAATCAGCCCCAGCATTTT

J gene: TRBJ2-6
D gene: -
V gene: TRBV19
clone size: -
CDR3 protein: CASSRGSGANVLTF
CDR3 DNA: TGTGCCAGTAGTCGAGGTTCTGGGGCCAACGTCCTGACTTTC

J gene: TRBJ2-5
D gene: TRBD2
V gene: TRBV2
clone size: once
CDR3 protein: CASSEGLAETQYF
CDR3 DNA: TGTGCCAGCAGTGAGGGACTAGCTGAGACCCAGTACTTC

J gene: TRBJ2-2
D gene: TRBD1
V gene: TRBV19
clone size: -
CDR3 protein: CASSPLSGTGNTGELFF
CDR3 DNA: TGTGCCAGTAGTCCCCTCTCCGGGACAGGGAACACCGGGGAGCTGTTTTTT

J gene: TRBJ2-1
D gene: -
V gene: TRBV13
clone size: -
CDR3 protein: CASSRRRDEQFF
CDR3 DNA: TGTGCCAGCAGCCGTCGGAGGGATGAGCAGTTCTTC

J gene: TRBJ2-5
D gene: TRBD1
V gene: TRBV19
clone size: -
CDR3 protein: CASSQGTGGSQETQYF
CDR3 DNA: TGTGCCAGTAGTCAGGGGACAGGGGGGTCCCAAGAGACCCAGTACTTC

J gene: TRBJ1-2
D gene: -
V gene: TRBV6-5
clone size: many
CDR3 protein: CASSLQASQGYTF
CDR3 DNA: TGTGCCAGCAGTCTACAGGCTTCCCAGGGCTACACCTTC

J gene: TRBJ2-7
D gene: TRBD1
V gene: TRBV18
clone size: -
CDR3 protein: CASSPRSGTGGANSYEQYF
CDR3 DNA: TGTGCCAGCTCACCTAGGTCCGGGACAGGGGGCGCGAATTCCTACGAGCAGTACTTC

J gene: TRBJ2-1
D gene: -
V gene: TRBV5-1
clone size: -
CDR3 protein: CASSLGRSSYNEQFF
CDR3 DNA: TGCGCCAGCAGCTTGGGGAGGAGCTCCTACAATGAGCAGTTCTTC

J gene: TRBJ1-1
D gene: -
V gene: TRBV10-3
clone size: -
CDR3 protein: CAISEGTYMNTEAFF
CDR3 DNA: TGTGCCATCAGTGAGGGGACTTACATGAACACTGAAGCTTTCTTT

J gene: TRBJ1-6
D gene: -
V gene: TRBV5-1
clone size: -
CDR3 protein: CASSYPDNSPLHF
CDR3 DNA: TGCGCCAGCAGCTACCCGGACAATTCACCCCTCCACTTT

J gene: TRBJ2-2
D gene: TRBD2
V gene: TRBV9
clone size: -
CDR3 protein: CASTRLAGGNTGELFF
CDR3 DNA: TGTGCCAGCACCCGACTAGCGGGGGGGAACACCGGGGAGCTGTTTTTT

J gene: TRBJ2-5
D gene: TRBD2
V gene: TRBV4-2
clone size: -
CDR3 protein: CASSQEWLAGGAQETQYF
CDR3 DNA: TGTGCCAGCAGCCAAGAATGGCTAGCGGGGGGCGCACAAGAGACCCAGTACTTC

J gene: TRBJ2-7
D gene: -
V gene: TRBV4-3
clone size: -
CDR3 protein: CASSQDLSSPSYEQYF
CDR3 DNA: TGCGCCAGCAGCCAAGATCTCTCCAGCCCTTCCTACGAGCAGTACTTC

J gene: TRBJ1-2
D gene: -
V gene: TRBV15
clone size: -
CDR3 protein: CATSRGGGTSGANYGYTF
CDR3 DNA: TGTGCCACCAGCAGAGGGGGTGGGACATCGGGGGCTAACTATGGCTACACCTTC

J gene: TRBJ2-5
D gene: TRBD2
V gene: TRBV11-2
clone size: -
CDR3 protein: CASSLDPTSGNQETQYF
CDR3 DNA: TGTGCCAGCAGCTTAGATCCGACTAGCGGGAACCAAGAGACCCAGTACTTC

J gene: TRBJ1-2
D gene: TRBD1
V gene: TRBV7-2
clone size: -
CDR3 protein: CASSLVYGGQGLYGYTF
CDR3 DNA: TGTGCCAGCAGCTTAGTTTACGGGGGACAGGGACTCTATGGCTACACCTTC

J gene: TRBJ1-4
D gene: -
V gene: TRBV9
clone size: -
CDR3 protein: CASSVEGRNEKLFF
CDR3 DNA: TGTGCCAGCAGCGTCGAGGGGCGTAATGAAAAACTGTTTTTT

J gene: TRBJ2-1
D gene: -
V gene: TRBV5-1
clone size: -
CDR3 protein: CASSLTRRGSSAGLHEQFF
CDR3 DNA: TGCGCCAGCAGCTTGACACGGAGGGGGAGTAGTGCTGGCCTACATGAGCAGTTCTTC

J gene: TRBJ2-2
D gene: TRBD1
V gene: TRBV6-2/TRBV6-3
clone size: -
CDR3 protein: CASSYSRDRVNTGELFF
CDR3 DNA: TGTGCCAGCAGTTACTCCCGGGACAGGGTGAACACCGGGGAGCTGTTTTTT

J gene: TRBJ1-2
D gene: -
V gene: TRBV19
clone size: once
CDR3 protein: CASSYNRDLNYGYTF
CDR3 DNA: TGTGCCAGTAGTTATAACAGGGACCTTAACTATGGCTACACCTTC

J gene: TRBJ1-1
D gene: TRBD1
V gene: TRBV5-5
clone size: few
CDR3 protein: CASSLQGQGLNTEAFF
CDR3 DNA: TGTGCCAGCAGCTTGCAAGGACAGGGGTTGAACACTGAAGCTTTCTTT